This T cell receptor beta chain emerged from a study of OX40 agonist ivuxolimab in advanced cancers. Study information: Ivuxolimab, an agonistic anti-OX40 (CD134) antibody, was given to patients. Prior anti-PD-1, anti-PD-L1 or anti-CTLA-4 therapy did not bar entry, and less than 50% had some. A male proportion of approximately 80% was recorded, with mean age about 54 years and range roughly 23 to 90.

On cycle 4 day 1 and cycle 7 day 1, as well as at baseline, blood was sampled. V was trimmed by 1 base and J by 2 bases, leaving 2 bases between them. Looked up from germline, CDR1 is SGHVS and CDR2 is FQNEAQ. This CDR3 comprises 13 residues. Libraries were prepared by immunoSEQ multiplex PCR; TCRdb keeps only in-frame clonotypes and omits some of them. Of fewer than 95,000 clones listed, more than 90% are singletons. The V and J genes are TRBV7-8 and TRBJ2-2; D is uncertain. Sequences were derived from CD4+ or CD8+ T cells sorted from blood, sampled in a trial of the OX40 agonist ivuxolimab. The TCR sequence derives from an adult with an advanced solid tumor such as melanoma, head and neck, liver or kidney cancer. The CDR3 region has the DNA TGTGCCAGCAGCTTAGATAACACCGGGGAGCTGTTTTTT. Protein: CASSLDNTGELFF.